Listed here are 25 T cell receptor beta chains from one sample, sequenced in a study of breast tumors, draining lymph nodes, adjacent tissues. TCRdb independently ran MiXCR on the multiplex PCR reads; one entry per CDR3 protein. Seen here are under 250,000 distinct CDR3 sequences, approximately 29% observed once, and the top ten hold about 1.4%. Axillary draining lymph nodes of breast cancer patients supplied the node samples. The sequenced sample was axillary lymph node tissue. Every receptor here comes from a female donor with breast cancer. Some clones in this sample may be carry-over from other donors' samples.

This clonotype was counted between two and nine times. It may be a read error: a sequence one base away is much more abundant. This rearrangement joins TRBV20-1 to TRBJ2-3, with TRBD2 matching 8 bases. This CDR3 has 14 residues. CDR1 DFQATT and CDR2 SNEGSKA come from the germline V gene (reference sequence). CDR3: CSAEAGAPTATQYF. The CDR3, as DNA: TGCAGTGCAGAAGCGGGAGCCCCCACAGCTACGCAGTATTTT.

This clonotype was counted once. This chain joins TRBV7-2 and TRBJ2-3, with D possibly being TRBD2 (7 bases). Germline CDR1 reads SGHTA; CDR2 reads FQGNSA. The V end was cut by 0 bases, the J end by 11 bases, with 24 bases between. The CDR3 is 17 amino acids. CDR3 nucleotide sequence: TGTGCCAGCAGCTTAGCGTGGGCGGGGGCCCCTGCTTGGGAGCAGTATTTT. It specifies CASSLAWAGAPAWEQYF.

J is TRBJ1-5 and V is TRBV20-1; no definite D call. The CDR3 contains 15 residues. The germline CDR1 and CDR2 sequences are DFQATT and SNEGSKA (reference sequence). Trimming pared 6 bases from V and 11 bases from J, leaving 26 bases between. CDR3 DNA: TGCAGTGCCGAACTAGCGGGAGGGCCTGGAGAGACCCAGCATTTT. This translates into CSAELAGGPGETQHF.

This clonotype has ten or more counts. The chain uses TRBV6-5 and TRBJ2-2; tentatively, D is TRBD2 (5 bases). With 4 bases removed from V and 0 bases from J, the gap between germline ends came to 9 bases. There are 15 residues in the CDR3. The germline V gene has CDR1 MNHEY and CDR2 SVGAGI. CDR3 coding DNA: TGTGCCAGCAGTTGGGGAGCCGCGAACACCGGGGAGCTGTTTTTT. Encoded protein: CASSWGAANTGELFF.

This clonotype came up many times. This chain joins TRBV30 and TRBJ1-2; D may be TRBD1 (6 bases). The V end was cut by 3 bases, the J end by 8 bases, with 16 bases between. Germline CDR1 reads GTSNPN; CDR2 reads SVGIG (reference sequence). There are 13 residues in the CDR3. The CDR3 reads CAWSVRGAQGYTF. Here the CDR3 DNA reads TGTGCCTGGAGCGTACGGGGGGCCCAAGGCTACACCTTC.

This clonotype was recorded at least ten times. This chain links TRBV28 with TRBJ2-2; 7 bases line up with TRBD2. Losses at the gene ends were 2 bases for V and 5 bases for J; bases not matched to a gene: 2. CDR3 size: 14 residues. Looked up from germline, CDR1 is MDHEN and CDR2 is SYDVKM. For the CDR3, the DNA is TGTGCCAGCAGTTTAGGCGGGGGTACCGGGGAGCTGTTTTTT. Translating it yields CASSLGGGTGELFF.

This clonotype was observed many times. The chain uses TRBV20-1 and TRBJ1-4; 11 nucleotides align to TRBD1. The J segment lost 8 bases and the V segment lost 5 bases, leaving 4 bases of the junction unmatched. There are 13 residues in the CDR3. Germline-derived CDR1 and CDR2 are DFQATT and SNEGSKA (reference sequence). The CDR3 coding sequence is TGCAGTGCTCGGGACAGGGGGAAGGAAAAACTGTTTTTT. This gives the protein CSARDRGKEKLFF.

This clonotype was found many times. The rearrangement links TRBV13 to TRBJ2-5; 9 nucleotides align to TRBD1. The CDR3 extends over 17 amino acids. CDR1 and CDR2 from the germline V gene are PRHDT and FYEKMQ (reference sequence). With V trimmed by 2 bases and J by 3 bases, 10 bases remained unmatched. The CDR3 loop is CASSLLPNRGREETQYF. As DNA, the CDR3 is TGTGCCAGCAGCTTACTCCCCAACAGGGGGCGCGAAGAGACCCAGTACTTC.

This clonotype was recorded many times. CDR3 loop: CSAFRGEALGDEQFF. The CDR3 bases are TGCAGTGCATTTCGGGGGGAGGCCCTGGGTGATGAGCAGTTCTTC. The V and J genes are TRBV20-1 and TRBJ2-1, with 7 bases fitting TRBD2. Trimming at V came to 6 bases and at J to 8 bases, leaving 16 bases not matched to a gene. The CDR3 contains 15 residues. In germline, CDR1 is DFQATT, CDR2 SNEGSKA (reference sequence).

This clonotype was seen repeatedly, ten times or more. The V call is TRBV4-2, the J call TRBJ1-2, with 9 bases fitting TRBD1. The junction had 10 bases not matched to a gene; V was cut back by 0 bases and J by 8 bases. CDR1 is LGHNA, CDR2 YNFKEQ, per germline. The CDR3 has 16 residues. For the CDR3, the DNA is TGTGCCAGCAGCCAAGACGCCACAGGGGGCGCGGGGGGCTACACCTTC. Its translation is CASSQDATGGAGGYTF.

This clonotype was observed many times. The V call is TRBV19, the J call TRBJ2-1; 9 positions match TRBD2. Germline values: CDR1 LNHDA, CDR2 SQIVND (reference sequence). The ends lost 2 bases at V and 0 bases at J; junction bases unmatched: 5. CDR3 length: 17 residues. The CDR3 DNA is TGTGCCAGTAGTATACCCACTAGCGGGCTCTCCTACAATGAGCAGTTCTTC. Encoded protein: CASSIPTSGLSYNEQFF.

In this sample, this clonotype turned up many times. The rearrangement joins TRBV7-2 to TRBJ2-7, with TRBD2 as a possible D gene (5 bases). The V and J ends lost 2 bases and 0 bases respectively, with 8 bases between them. Germline-derived CDR1 and CDR2 are SGHTA and FQGNSA. The CDR3 spans 14 residues. CDR3 DNA: TGTGCCAGCAGCTTATGGGCGGGCTCCTACGAGCAGTACTTC. Residues: CASSLWAGSYEQYF.

This clonotype appeared many times. The CDR3: CASSVSGRSEQYF. The CDR3, as DNA: TGTGCCAGCAGCGTTAGCGGGAGAAGTGAGCAGTACTTC. The chain combines TRBV9 with TRBJ2-7; TRBD2 aligns across 9 bases. The CDR3 has 13 amino acids. The germline CDR1 and CDR2 sequences are SGDLS and YYNGEE. Trimming removed 2 bases from V and 7 bases from J; junction bases left unmatched: 4.

In this sample, this clonotype turned up once. Its ends do not fully match the called genes, so a read error is possible. The chain carries TRBV2 and TRBJ1-5; D ambiguous. The V gene's germline CDR1 is SNHLY and CDR2 FYNNEI. The CDR3 runs 15 residues. The CDR3: CASSVEGNSDQPQHF. CDR3 sequence (DNA): TGTGCCAGCAGTGTTGAAGGGAATAGCGATCAGCCCCAGCATTTT.

This clonotype was counted at least ten times. A single base separates this from a much larger clone, so it may be a read error. The V gene is TRBV2, the J gene TRBJ1-3, with D uncertain. Looked up from germline, CDR1 is SNHLY and CDR2 is FYNNEI. CDR3 length: 14 amino acids. As DNA, the CDR3 is TGTGCCGGCAGCCCACAGAGCTCTGGAAACACCATATATTTT. Amino acid sequence: CAGSPQSSGNTIYF.

This clonotype was counted ten times or more. The chain combines TRBV29-1 with TRBJ2-7; 7 positions match TRBD2. Germline V CDR1 and CDR2: SQVTM, ANQGSEA. The CDR3 contains 15 residues. V lost 2 bases, J lost 2 bases, and 9 bases stayed unmatched. The CDR3 loop is CSVELPGGPTYEQYF. The CDR3, as DNA: TGCAGCGTTGAACTCCCGGGGGGTCCGACCTACGAGCAGTACTTC.

The gene calls are TRBV24-1 and TRBJ2-1; unclear D gene. Deletions cut 2 bases from V and 9 bases from J, with 13 bases between. CDR1 is KGHDR and CDR2 is SFDVKD in the germline V gene. This CDR3 contains 14 residues. The CDR3 bases are TGTGCCACCAGTGATTCAGGCCCAGTCAGTGAGCAGTTCTTC. Translation: CATSDSGPVSEQFF.

On this clonotype itself: A read error may produce the germline difference seen at one junction end. The genes are TRBV19 and TRBJ2-2; 10 bases match TRBD2. The CDR3 length is 17 residues. Germline CDR1 is LNHDA and CDR2 is SQIVND (reference sequence). The CDR3 DNA reads TGTGCCAGTAGTATAGCTAGCGGGGGATCGAACACCGGGGAGCTGTCTTGG. It codes for CASSIASGGSNTGELSW.

This clonotype was seen many times. The chain recombines TRBV7-2 with TRBJ1-2; no firm D call. The germline V and J ends were trimmed by 5 bases and 5 bases, with 12 bases remaining between them. This CDR3 is 13 amino acids long. Per germline, CDR1 SGHTA and CDR2 FQGNSA. The CDR3 reads CASSPGGSYGYTF. The CDR3 region has the DNA TGTGCCAGCAGCCCCGGCGGCTCTTATGGCTACACCTTC.

This clonotype came up a few times. This chain uses TRBV18 with TRBJ2-5; D not resolved. This CDR3 comprises 14 residues. Trimming left V 3 bases short and J 2 bases short, with 10 bases between. From germline, CDR1 is KGHSH and CDR2 LQKENI. In DNA form, the CDR3 reads TGTGCCAGCTCACCCGATTTAAAACAAGAGACCCAGTACTTC. This gives the protein CASSPDLKQETQYF.

This clonotype was recorded many times. The chain carries TRBV2 and TRBJ1-4; no clear D gene. This CDR3 has 12 amino acids. Looked up from germline, CDR1 is SNHLY and CDR2 is FYNNEI. V lost 8 bases and J lost 7, with 11 bases in between. CDR3 nucleotides: TGTGCCAGCCTTCTGTTTCGTGAAAAACTGTTTTTT. It codes for CASLLFREKLFF. Full variable domain (rest looked up from reference TRBV2 and TRBJ1-4): EPEVTQTPSHQVTQMGQEVILRCVPISNHLYFYWYRQILGQKVEFLVSFYNNEISEKSEIFDDQFSVERPDGSNFTLKIRSTKLEDSAMYFCASLLFREKLFFGSGTQLSVL.

This clonotype was detected ten times or more. The CDR3 sequence is CASSLQGAGSPLHF. The CDR3 DNA reads TGTGCCAGCAGCCTCCAGGGGGCTGGGTCACCCCTCCACTTT. This chain uses TRBV12-3 or TRBV12-4 with TRBJ1-6; 8 nucleotides match TRBD1. The CDR3 totals 14 residues. V lost 6 bases, J lost 10 bases, and 8 bases stayed unmatched.

This clonotype was picked up many times. The CDR3 end shows no conserved phenylalanine or tryptophan, and so a read error is likely. The rearrangement links TRBV19 to TRBJ2-3; TRBD2 matches 7 bases. Trimming took 8 bases from V and 2 from J; bases not matched to a gene: 10. CDR3 length: 15 amino acids. CDR1 is LNHDA and CDR2 is SQIVND in the germline V gene (reference sequence). The CDR3, as DNA: TGTGCCAGTTCCTCAATGGGGGGGAACACAGATACGCAGTATCTT. This translates into CASSSMGGNTDTQYL.

Concerning this clonotype: Given a much more abundant clone one base away, this may be a read error. The chain joins TRBV11-3 to TRBJ2-5, with 7 bases fitting TRBD1. The CDR3 is 18 amino acids. With 0 bases clipped from V and 7 bases from J, the junction kept 17 bases outside the gene matches. The germline V gene has CDR1 SGHNT and CDR2 YENEEA. The CDR3 DNA is TGTGCCAGCAGCTTAGACCCCACCCGGGACAGCTGGGAAGGGACCCAGTACTTC. Translation gives CASSLDPTRDSWEGTQYF.

This clonotype was detected ten times or more. The genes are TRBV12-1 and TRBJ2-1; the tabulated D call, TRBD2, remains unverified against the DNA. TRBV12-1 is flagged as a pseudogene. CDR3 length equals 14 residues. The CDR3 DNA sequence: TGTGCCGGGACCCGGGACTCGAACTACAATGAGCAGTTCTTC. Amino acid sequence: CAGTRDSNYNEQFF.